Presented here are 20 T cell receptor beta chains from one specimen sequenced in a study of Tregs in tolerant kidney transplant recipients. Sequencing was performed with immunoSEQ multiplex PCR; in TCRdb, only in-frame clones are kept and a portion is missing. The table has about 94,000 clones, over 85% seen once. Sequenced here: CD4+ T cells from blood, sampled before the transplant. Source of these receptors: a human donor who received a combined kidney and bone marrow transplant.

Comment on this clone: Different DNA sequences within this sample yield the same CDR3. The gene calls are TRBV5-1 and TRBJ2-7; 8 nucleotides line up with TRBD1. Germline trimming cut 4 bases from V and 3 bases from J; bases unmatched to any gene: 9. This CDR3 comprises 15 residues. CDR1 is SGHRS, CDR2 YFSETQ, per germline. The CDR3 is CASSVTGALNYEQYF. The CDR3 DNA reads TGCGCCAGCAGCGTGACAGGGGCTTTAAACTACGAGCAGTACTTC.

This chain uses TRBV7-3 with TRBJ2-2, with 12 bases aligning to TRBD2. The CDR3 length is 15 residues. Germline V gene data show CDR1 as SGHTA and CDR2 as FQGTGA. V lost 8 bases to trimming and J lost 6 bases; unmatched junction nucleotides: 7. The CDR3 DNA reads as TGTGCCAGCGAGGAACTAGCGGGGGGATCCGGGGAGCTGTTTTTT. Translated: CASEELAGGSGELFF. Full variable domain (rest looked up from reference TRBV7-3 and TRBJ2-2): GAGVSQTPSNKVTEKGKYVELRCDPISGHTALYWYRQSLGQGPEFLIYFQGTGAADDSGLPNDRFFAVRPEGSVSTLKIQRTERGDSAVYLCASEELAGGSGELFFGEGSRLTVL.

The chain joins TRBV10-3 to TRBJ2-1; possible D gene TRBD2, 6 bases. The CDR3 has 13 amino acids. V dropped 0 bases and J dropped 10 bases, with 10 bases sitting between them. Germline-derived CDR1 and CDR2 are ENHRY and SYGVKD. In DNA form, the CDR3 reads TGTGCCATCAGTGAGTCGTTTGCGGGAGAGCAGTTCTTC. It is translated as CAISESFAGEQFF.

The J gene is TRBJ1-3, the V gene TRBV6-5; D ambiguous. The V gene lost 5 bases and the J gene lost 0 bases, with 11 bases spanning the gap. From germline, CDR1 is MNHEY and CDR2 SVGAGI. The CDR3 sequence is 15 residues long. CDR3 bases: TGTGCCAGCAGTAGAAGCCGATCCTCTGGAAACACCATATATTTT. This encodes CASSRSRSSGNTIYF.

With regard to this clone: A read error may account for a junction end that differs from germline. Other DNA sequences in this specimen translate into the identical CDR3. DNA for the CDR3: TGCGCCTGGAGAGGCAGGTTACCTGAAAAACTGTTTTTT. This gives the protein CAWRGRLPEKLFF. The chain recombines TRBV30 with TRBJ1-4; D is ambiguous. The germline V gene has CDR1 GTSNPN and CDR2 SVGIG (reference sequence). The CDR3 has 13 residues.

This clone was seen just once. The CDR3: CASSLLSGTSTDTQYF. The DNA of the CDR3 is TGCGCCAGCAGCCTCCTTAGCGGCACTAGCACAGATACGCAGTATTTT. This chain uses TRBV5-1 with TRBJ2-3, with D possibly TRBD2 on 6 matching bases. Germline CDR1 SGHRS, CDR2 YFSETQ. The CDR3 covers 16 residues. V was shortened by 4 bases and J by 0 bases, with 15 bases between the two germline ends.

The chain recombines TRBV5-1 with TRBJ2-5, with 10 positions matching TRBD2. The J call may be wrong; the DNA end is better matched by TRBJ2-7. The germline gives CDR1 SGHRS, CDR2 YFSETQ. The CDR3 length is 15 residues. Here the CDR3 reads CASRIQPSGSYEQYF. In nucleotides, the CDR3 is TGCGCCAGCAGGATTCAGCCTAGCGGGAGCTACGAGCAGTACTTC.

The rearrangement links TRBV7-8 to TRBJ2-5; 7 positions match TRBD2. Germline CDR1 reads SGHVS; CDR2 reads FQNEAQ. The CDR3 is made up of 13 amino acids. V trimming: 5 bases; J trimming: 13 bases; junction bases outside the gene matches: 13. The CDR3 nucleotides are TGTGCCAGCAGCGGGGGACTACCCGGATCCGGGTACTTC. Translating gives CASSGGLPGSGYF.

The V call is TRBV29-1, the J call TRBJ2-7; 10 bases fit TRBD1. Unmatched junction bases numbered 6, after V lost 4 bases and J lost 0 bases. The CDR3 loop spans 15 amino acids. Germline CDR1 SQVTM, CDR2 ANQGSEA. CDR3 amino acids: CSVVTGGRSSYEQYF. CDR3 sequence (DNA): TGCAGCGTTGTGACAGGGGGCCGGAGCTCCTACGAGCAGTACTTC.

V gene TRBV7-2 combines with J gene TRBJ1-2, with a weak D call TRBD1 (6 bases). Trimming took off 4 bases at V and 4 bases at J, with 7 bases between the two ends. The CDR3 sequence is 12 residues long. CDR1 and CDR2 from the germline V gene are SGHTA and FQGNSA. CDR3 sequence: CASSSRGYGYTF. CDR3 DNA: TGTGCCAGCAGCTCCAGGGGCTATGGCTACACCTTC.

The genes are TRBV5-5 and TRBJ2-1, with D hard to call. The length of the CDR3 is 12 residues. The V end lost 0 bases, the J end lost 9 bases, and 7 bases lay between the germline ends. Looked up from germline, CDR1 is SGHKS and CDR2 is YYEKEE (reference sequence). The CDR3 spells CASSLAGTEQFF. CDR3 nucleotide sequence: TGTGCCAGCAGCTTGGCCGGTACTGAGCAGTTCTTC.

Remarks on this clone: In this CDR3 the conserved last residue, phenylalanine or tryptophan, is missing, so a read error is likely. V gene TRBV4-1 combines with J gene TRBJ1-6; maybe TRBD1 (6 bases). Germline-derived CDR1 and CDR2 are MGHRA and YSYEKL. Trimming cost V 0 bases and J 10 bases, with 16 bases left between them. The CDR3 extends over 16 amino acids. The CDR3 DNA reads TGCGCCAGCAGCCAAGAGGCCGGGACATTGGGGTCACCCCTCCACCTT. Translating it yields CASSQEAGTLGSPLHL.

The chain joins TRBV7-3 to TRBJ1-1; D might be TRBD1 (5 bases). Germline CDR1 reads SGHTA; CDR2 reads FQGTGA. The CDR3 is 13 residues long. The ends were cut back, 0 bases at V and 4 bases at J, with 6 bases in the middle. This chain's CDR3 is CASSLTGGTEAFF. Here the CDR3 DNA reads TGTGCCAGCAGCTTAACGGGGGGCACTGAAGCTTTCTTT.

The J gene is TRBJ1-1, the V gene TRBV7-3; no clear D. The V end lost 8 bases, the J end lost 3 bases, and 13 bases lay between the germline ends. The CDR3 has 13 residues. Per germline, CDR1 SGHTA and CDR2 FQGTGA. CDR3: CASRLYEYTEAFF. DNA of the CDR3: TGTGCCAGCCGCCTTTACGAGTACACTGAAGCTTTCTTT. Complete variable domain (other parts from reference TRBV7-3 and TRBJ1-1): GAGVSQTPSNKVTEKGKYVELRCDPISGHTALYWYRQSLGQGPEFLIYFQGTGAADDSGLPNDRFFAVRPEGSVSTLKIQRTERGDSAVYLCASRLYEYTEAFFGQGTRLTVV.

This sequence joins TRBV16 and TRBJ2-2, with TRBD2 matching 8 bases. The germline gives CDR1 KGHSY, CDR2 FQNENV. The junction had 2 bases not matched to a gene; V was cut back by 4 bases and J by 1 base. The CDR3 totals 15 residues. The CDR3 loop is CASSRSGGNTGELFF. The DNA of the CDR3 is TGTGCCAGCAGCCGAAGCGGGGGGAACACCGGGGAGCTGTTTTTT.

V and J are TRBV5-1 and TRBJ2-5; 10 bases agree with TRBD1. The trim removed 4 bases at V and 5 bases at J, leaving 5 bases unmatched. Germline CDR1 and CDR2: SGHRS and YFSETQ. The CDR3 spans 14 residues. The CDR3 spells CASSRGQGPETQYF. The CDR3 DNA reads as TGCGCCAGCAGCAGGGGACAGGGGCCCGAGACCCAGTACTTC.

The genes are TRBV5-1 and TRBJ2-7; D perhaps matches TRBD1 (6 bases). The V gene lost 4 bases and the J gene lost 3 bases, with 14 bases spanning the gap. CDR3 size: 14 residues. CDR1 is SGHRS and CDR2 is YFSETQ in the germline V gene. CDR3 bases: TGCGCCAGCAGCGAAAGACAGGCCTACTACGAGCAGTACTTC. Its protein is CASSERQAYYEQYF.

The V call is TRBV5-8, the J call TRBJ1-2; 7 positions agree with TRBD1. Germline-derived CDR1 and CDR2 are SGHTS and YDEGEE. V shed 0 bases, J shed 0 bases, and the junction held 11 bases outside the gene matches. The CDR3 loop spans 18 amino acids. The CDR3 is CASSLVGDSFESNYGYTF. The CDR3, as DNA: TGTGCCAGCAGCTTGGTTGGGGACAGTTTCGAATCTAACTATGGCTACACCTTC.

The chain has TRBV25-1 and TRBJ2-5; a possible D gene is TRBD1 (6 bases). The V gene's germline CDR1 is MGHDK and CDR2 SYGVNS. V lost 0 bases, J lost 3 bases, and 8 bases lay in between. The CDR3 extends over 14 amino acids. CDR3 coding DNA: TGTGCCAGCAGTGAATATGGGGGCAAAGAGACCCAGTACTTC. The encoded protein is CASSEYGGKETQYF.

This clone has just a few counts. This chain links TRBV19 with TRBJ1-2; D is uncertain. The CDR3 totals 13 residues. Looked up from germline, CDR1 is LNHDA and CDR2 is SQIVND (reference sequence). Trimming left V 7 bases short and J 4 bases short, with 13 bases between. CDR3 DNA sequence: TGTGCCAGTACACGAGGGCTTACCTATGGCTACACCTTC. It encodes CASTRGLTYGYTF.